This TCR beta chain was profiled in a study of T cell repertoires in cytomegalovirus infection (dated by TCRdb to the late 2010s). Background on the whole study: Donor HLA type was relevant to the analysis, because carriage of CMV infection together with the matching HLA type was indicated by public TCR beta signatures. Overall results and qualifications from the work: In both this cohort and an independent roughly 330-donor cohort, the cumulative frequency of public TCR beta family members distinguished carriers of CMV infection plus the relevant HLA type. The ex vivo response was dominated by HLA-C-restricted CMV-specific TCR beta clonotypes, which also provided the single most frequent clonotype in two of eight donors.

Sequencing used an Illumina HiSeq 1500. The public reads were reanalyzed by TCRdb: fastp trimming at Q25, MiXCR alignment, in-frame beta chains only. Every distinct CDR3 protein forms one entry, paired with its most common genes and DNA. Here the sample has about 60,000 distinct CDR3 sequences; around 30% occur a single time. The top ten clonotypes cover about two thirds of the sample. According to the germline V gene (reference sequence), CDR1 reads DFQATT and CDR2 reads SNEGSKA. The CDR3 starts with the cysteine, ends with the phenylalanine, and has 11 residues. Only CDR3 DNA remains: 33 bases, in frame from the first base. In the case of this clonotype: This receptor's antigen is unknown. Compared with germline, one end of the junction differs, possibly owing to a read error.

The rearranged chain carries TRBV20-1 and TRBJ2-1, with TRBD2 identical over 11 junction bases. The sample was PBMCs, sequenced either directly or after in vitro stimulation (not recorded which). The sequence came from a human donor in good health (CMV status not recorded). Some clones in this sample may be carry-over from other donors' samples. Read as DNA, the sequence is TGCAGTGCTGAGACTAGCGGGACCCTGATCTTC. Translation gives CSAETSGTLIF.